This T cell receptor (beta chain) was captured by sequencing in a study of shared clonotypes between healthy human individuals. The wider study: Plates per donor: three CD4 naive, three CD4 memory, two CD8 naive, one CD8 memory.

J was trimmed by 6 bases and V by 4 bases; bases with no gene match: 15. The CDR3 extends over 18 amino acids. CDR1 is SGHNT and CDR2 is YYREEE in the germline V gene (reference sequence). The assay was immunoSEQ multiplex PCR, and TCRdb's table has in-frame clones only and misses some. Of approximately 1,500,000 clones in the sample, roughly 96% are singletons; the top ten hold over 1%. What was sequenced was naive CD4+ T cells sorted from blood. Subset indicated: CD45RA+ positively selected. This receptor was taken from a man aged 30-40 years in good health. The chain carries TRBV5-4 and TRBJ1-5; TRBD1 matches at 11 bases. The CDR3: CASSPRTGGASLAQPQHF. CDR3 bases: TGTGCCAGCAGCCCGCGGACAGGGGGCGCGAGTTTGGCTCAGCCCCAGCATTTT. Filled out from reference TRBV5-4 and TRBJ1-5, the complete variable domain reads ETGVTQSPTHLIKTRGQQVTLRCSSQSGHNTVSWYQQALGQGPQFIFQYYREEENGRGNFPPRFSGLQFPNYSSELNVNALELDDSALYLCASSPRTGGASLAQPQHFGDGTRLSIL.